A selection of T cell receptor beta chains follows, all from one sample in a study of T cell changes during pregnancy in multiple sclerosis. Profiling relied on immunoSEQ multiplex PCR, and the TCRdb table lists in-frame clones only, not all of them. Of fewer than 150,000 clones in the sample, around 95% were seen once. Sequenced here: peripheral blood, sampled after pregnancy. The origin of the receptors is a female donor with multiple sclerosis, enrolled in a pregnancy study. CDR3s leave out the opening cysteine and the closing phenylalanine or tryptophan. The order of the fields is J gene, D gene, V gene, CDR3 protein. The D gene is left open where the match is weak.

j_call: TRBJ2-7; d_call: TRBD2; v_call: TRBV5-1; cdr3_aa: ASTPRGGYEQY
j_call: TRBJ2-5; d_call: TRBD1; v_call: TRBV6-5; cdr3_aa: ASSWTGAETQY
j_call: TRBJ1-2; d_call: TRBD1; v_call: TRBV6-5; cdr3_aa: ASSWGTGNNYGYT
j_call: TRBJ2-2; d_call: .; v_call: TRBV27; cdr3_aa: ASSLSPSRNTGELF
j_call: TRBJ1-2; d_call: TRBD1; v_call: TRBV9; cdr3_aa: ASSVAQGANYGYT
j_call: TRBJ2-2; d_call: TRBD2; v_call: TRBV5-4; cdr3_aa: ASSLTSGRAPGELF
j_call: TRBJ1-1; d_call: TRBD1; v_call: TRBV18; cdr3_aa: ASSPSGQGIKDTEAF
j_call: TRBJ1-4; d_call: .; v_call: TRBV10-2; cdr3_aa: ASREGLRREKLF
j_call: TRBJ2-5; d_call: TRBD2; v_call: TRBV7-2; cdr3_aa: ASSLEGLAGETQY
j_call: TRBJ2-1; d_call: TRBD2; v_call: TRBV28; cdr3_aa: ASSPPLAGGGRKF
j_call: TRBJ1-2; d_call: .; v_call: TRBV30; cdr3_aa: AWSVGGLNYGYT
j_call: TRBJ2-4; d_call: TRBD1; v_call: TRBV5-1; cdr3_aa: ASSLASQGLTGPLAKNIQY
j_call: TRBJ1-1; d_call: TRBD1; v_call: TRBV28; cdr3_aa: ASRRGRDTEAF
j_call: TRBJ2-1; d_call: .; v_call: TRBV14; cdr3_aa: ASSQVEETLVNEQF
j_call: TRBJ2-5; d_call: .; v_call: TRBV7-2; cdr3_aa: ASSQTGSGTQY
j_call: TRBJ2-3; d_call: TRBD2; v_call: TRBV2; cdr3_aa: ASRDSGRGRGTDTQY
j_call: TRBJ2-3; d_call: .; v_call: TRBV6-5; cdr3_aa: ASRTVVTDTQY
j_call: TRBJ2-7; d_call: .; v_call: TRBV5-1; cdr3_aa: ASSLGAGHPRLYEQY
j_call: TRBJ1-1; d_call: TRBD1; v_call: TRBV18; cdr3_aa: ASSSGQGKTTEAF
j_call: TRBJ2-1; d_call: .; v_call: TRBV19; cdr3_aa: ASSIQGPASYNEQF
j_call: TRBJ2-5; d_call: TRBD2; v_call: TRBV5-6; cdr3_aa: ASSLAGEVETQY
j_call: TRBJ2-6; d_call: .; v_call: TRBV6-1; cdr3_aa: ASSPLLEANVLT
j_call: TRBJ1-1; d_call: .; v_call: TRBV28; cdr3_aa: ASSLGHREAF
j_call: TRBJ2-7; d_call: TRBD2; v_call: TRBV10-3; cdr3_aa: AIRQREGRAEQY
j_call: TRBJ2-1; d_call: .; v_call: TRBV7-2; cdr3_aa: ASGGQGGDEQF
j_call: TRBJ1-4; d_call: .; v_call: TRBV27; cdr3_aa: ASTALTGRWATNEKLF
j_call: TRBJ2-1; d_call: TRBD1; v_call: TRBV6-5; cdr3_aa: ASSGQGSSYNEQF
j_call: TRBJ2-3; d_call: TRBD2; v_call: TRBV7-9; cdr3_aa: ASRKRELTDTQY
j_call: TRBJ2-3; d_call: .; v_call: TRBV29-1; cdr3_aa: SVEDGI
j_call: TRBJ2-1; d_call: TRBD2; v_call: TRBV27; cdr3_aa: ASSFLAGDEF